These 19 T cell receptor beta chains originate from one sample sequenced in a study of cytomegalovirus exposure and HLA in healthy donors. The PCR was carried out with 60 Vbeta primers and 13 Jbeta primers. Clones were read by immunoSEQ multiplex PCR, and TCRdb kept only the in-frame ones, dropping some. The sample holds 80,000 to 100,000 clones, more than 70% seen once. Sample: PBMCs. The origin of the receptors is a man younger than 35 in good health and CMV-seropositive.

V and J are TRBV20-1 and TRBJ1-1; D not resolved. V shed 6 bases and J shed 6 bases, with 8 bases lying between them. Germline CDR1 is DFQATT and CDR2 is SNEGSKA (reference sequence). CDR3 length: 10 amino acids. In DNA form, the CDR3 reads TGCAGTGCCAGCGGCGCTGAAGCTTTCTTT. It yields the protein CSASGAEAFF.

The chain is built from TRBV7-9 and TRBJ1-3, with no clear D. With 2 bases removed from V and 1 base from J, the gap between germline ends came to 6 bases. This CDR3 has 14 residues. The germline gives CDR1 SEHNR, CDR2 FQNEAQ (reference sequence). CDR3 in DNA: TGTGCCAGCAGCTTACGAGAATCTGGAAACACCATATATTTT. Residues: CASSLRESGNTIYF.

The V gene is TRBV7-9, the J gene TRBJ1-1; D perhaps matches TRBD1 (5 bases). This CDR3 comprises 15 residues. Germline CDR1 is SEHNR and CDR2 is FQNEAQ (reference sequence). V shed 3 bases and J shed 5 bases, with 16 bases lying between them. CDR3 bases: TGTGCCAGCAGCTTGGTCGGGGGGACCAAAACTGAAGCTTTCTTT. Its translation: CASSLVGGTKTEAFF.

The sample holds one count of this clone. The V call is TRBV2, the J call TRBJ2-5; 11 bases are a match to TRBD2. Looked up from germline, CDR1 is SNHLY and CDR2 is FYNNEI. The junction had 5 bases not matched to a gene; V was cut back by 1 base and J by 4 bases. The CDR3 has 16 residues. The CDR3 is CASSEGSGGAGETQYF. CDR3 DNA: TGTGCCAGCAGTGAAGGTAGCGGGGGGGCCGGAGAGACCCAGTACTTC.

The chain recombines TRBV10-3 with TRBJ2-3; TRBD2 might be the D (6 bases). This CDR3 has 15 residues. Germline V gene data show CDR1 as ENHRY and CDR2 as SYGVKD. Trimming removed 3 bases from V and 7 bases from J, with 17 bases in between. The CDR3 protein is CAISETSQAGNTQYF. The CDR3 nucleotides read TGTGCCATCAGTGAAACCTCCCAGGCGGGGAATACGCAGTATTTT.

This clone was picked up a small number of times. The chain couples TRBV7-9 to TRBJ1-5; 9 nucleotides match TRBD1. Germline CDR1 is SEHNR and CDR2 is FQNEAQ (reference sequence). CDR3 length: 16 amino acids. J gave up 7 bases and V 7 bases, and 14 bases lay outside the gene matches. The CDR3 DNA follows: TGTGCCAGCACCACCGGGGGGGGACAGGGTGTCCAGCCCCAGCATTTT. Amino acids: CASTTGGGQGVQPQHF.

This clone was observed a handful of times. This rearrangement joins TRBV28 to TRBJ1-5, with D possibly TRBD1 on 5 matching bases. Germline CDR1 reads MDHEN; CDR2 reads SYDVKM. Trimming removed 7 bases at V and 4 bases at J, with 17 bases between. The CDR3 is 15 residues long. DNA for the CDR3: TGTGCCAGCACCCGTTCGGGGGAGCTAAATCAGCCCCAGCATTTT. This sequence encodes CASTRSGELNQPQHF.

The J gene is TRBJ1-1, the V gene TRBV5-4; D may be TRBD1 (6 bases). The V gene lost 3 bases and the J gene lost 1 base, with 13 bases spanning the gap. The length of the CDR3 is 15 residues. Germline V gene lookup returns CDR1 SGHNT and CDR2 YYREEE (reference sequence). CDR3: CASSWPGTTNTEAFF. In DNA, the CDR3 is TGTGCCAGCAGCTGGCCCGGGACAACGAACACTGAAGCTTTCTTT.

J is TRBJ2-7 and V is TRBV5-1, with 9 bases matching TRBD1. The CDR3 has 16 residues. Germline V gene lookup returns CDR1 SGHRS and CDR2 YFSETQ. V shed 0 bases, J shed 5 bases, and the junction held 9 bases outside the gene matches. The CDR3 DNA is TGCGCCAGCAGCTTGGGAGGCGGGACAGGGTCCCACGAGCAGTACTTC. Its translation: CASSLGGGTGSHEQYF.

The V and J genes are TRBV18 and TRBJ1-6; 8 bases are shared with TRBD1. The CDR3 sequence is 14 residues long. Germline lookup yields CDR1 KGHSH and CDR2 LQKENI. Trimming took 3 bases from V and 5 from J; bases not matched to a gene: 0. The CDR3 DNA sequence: TGTGCCAGCTCACCGGGACAGGATAATTCACCCCTCCACTTT. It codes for CASSPGQDNSPLHF.

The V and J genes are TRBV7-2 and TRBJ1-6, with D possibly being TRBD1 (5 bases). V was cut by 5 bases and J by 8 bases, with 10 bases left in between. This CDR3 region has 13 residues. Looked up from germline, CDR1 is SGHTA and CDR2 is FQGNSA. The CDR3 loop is CASSPWDYSPLHF. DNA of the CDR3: TGTGCCAGCAGCCCCTGGGACTATTCACCCCTCCACTTT.

The chain's CDR3 is CASRTPNRADTQYF. The CDR3 coding sequence is TGTGCCAGCAGAACCCCCAACCGGGCAGATACGCAGTATTTT. The chain employs TRBV2 and TRBJ2-3; D is unclear. The V end was cut by 6 bases, the J end by 4 bases, with 14 bases between. Germline CDR1 is SNHLY and CDR2 is FYNNEI. The CDR3 totals 14 residues.

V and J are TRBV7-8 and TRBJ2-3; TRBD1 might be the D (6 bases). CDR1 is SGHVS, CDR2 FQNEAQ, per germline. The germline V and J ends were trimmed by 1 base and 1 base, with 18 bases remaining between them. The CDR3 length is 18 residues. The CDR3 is CASSLVGVAGDGTDTQYF. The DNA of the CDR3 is TGTGCCAGCAGCTTAGTAGGGGTCGCAGGGGACGGCACAGATACGCAGTATTTT.

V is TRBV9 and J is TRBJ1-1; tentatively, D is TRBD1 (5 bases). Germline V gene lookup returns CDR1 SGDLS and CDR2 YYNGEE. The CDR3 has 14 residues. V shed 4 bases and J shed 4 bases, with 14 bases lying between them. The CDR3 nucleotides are TGTGCCAGCAGCCGGTCCCCAGGGATCACTGAAGCTTTCTTT. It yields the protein CASSRSPGITEAFF.

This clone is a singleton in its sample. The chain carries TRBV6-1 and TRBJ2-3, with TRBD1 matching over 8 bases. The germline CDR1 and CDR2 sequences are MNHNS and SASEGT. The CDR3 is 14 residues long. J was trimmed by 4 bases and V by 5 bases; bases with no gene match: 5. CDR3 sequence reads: CASSPMTGADTQYF. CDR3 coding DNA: TGTGCCAGCAGTCCGATGACAGGGGCAGATACGCAGTATTTT.

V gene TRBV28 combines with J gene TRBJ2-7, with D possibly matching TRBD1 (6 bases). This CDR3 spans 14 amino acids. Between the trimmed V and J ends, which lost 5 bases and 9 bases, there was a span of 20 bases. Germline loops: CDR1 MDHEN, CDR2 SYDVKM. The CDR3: CASSPPQGRRTQYF. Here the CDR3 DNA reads TGTGCCAGCAGTCCCCCACAGGGCAGAAGGACGCAGTACTTC.

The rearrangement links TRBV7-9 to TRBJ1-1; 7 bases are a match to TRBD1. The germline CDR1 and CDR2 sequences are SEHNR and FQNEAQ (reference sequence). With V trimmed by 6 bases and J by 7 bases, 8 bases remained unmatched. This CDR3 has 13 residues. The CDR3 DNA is TGTGCCAGCAGTCAAGGACAGGCTCTTGAAGCTTTCTTT. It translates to CASSQGQALEAFF.

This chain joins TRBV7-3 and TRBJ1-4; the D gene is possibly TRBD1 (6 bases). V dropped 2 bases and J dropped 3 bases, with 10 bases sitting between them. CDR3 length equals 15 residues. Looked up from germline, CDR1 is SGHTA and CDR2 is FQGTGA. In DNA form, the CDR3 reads TGTGCCAGCAGCTTACAGGGGACGGCTAATGAAAAACTGTTTTTT. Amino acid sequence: CASSLQGTANEKLFF.

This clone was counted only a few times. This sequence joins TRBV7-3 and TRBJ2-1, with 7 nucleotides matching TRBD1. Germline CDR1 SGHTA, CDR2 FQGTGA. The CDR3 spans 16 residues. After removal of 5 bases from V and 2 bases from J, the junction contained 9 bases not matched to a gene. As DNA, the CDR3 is TGTGCCAGCAGCACACAACCCGGGACAGCCTACAATGAGCAGTTCTTC. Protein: CASSTQPGTAYNEQFF.